Within the sample, the clone carrying this T cell receptor (beta chain) is medium-sized. Trimming stripped 5 bases from V and 6 bases from J, with 5 bases between. This CDR3 region has 11 residues. Germline V gene data show CDR1 as MNHNS and CDR2 as SASEGT. The data stem from a study of immune characterization of retroperitoneal liposarcoma. Using its own MiXCR run on the PCR reads, TCRdb lists one record per CDR3 protein. The sample consists of roughly 10,000 distinct CDR3 sequences, around 30% of them appearing once. Sequenced material: tumor tissue. The receptor was derived from a male donor with retroperitoneal liposarcoma. The V call is TRBV6-1, the J call TRBJ2-1; no clear D gene. CDR3: CASSPGNEQFF. CDR3 coding DNA: TGTGCCAGCAGTCCCGGCAATGAGCAGTTCTTC.